Following are 9 T cell receptor beta chains from one sample sequenced in a study of T cells in Graves' hyperthyroidism and ophthalmopathy. RNA transcripts gave rise to amplified TCR beta CDR3 regions. First-round RT-PCR with HTBI primers amplified the TCR CDR3 region. From the multiplex PCR reads, TCRdb called clonotypes with MiXCR, one entry per CDR3 protein. The sample lists around 290,000 distinct CDR3 sequences, 13% occurring once. The sequencing input was blood. The receptors come from a woman between 25 and 40 years old with Graves' hyperthyroidism that later progressed to Graves' ophthalmopathy.

The chain couples TRBV7-9 to TRBJ1-4; the match to TRBD1 covers 9 bases. Per the germline V gene, CDR1 is SEHNR and CDR2 is FQNEAQ (reference sequence). The V segment lost 5 bases and the J segment 7 bases; nucleotides outside the gene matches: 8. The CDR3 is made up of 15 amino acids. The DNA for the CDR3 is TGTGCCAGCAGCCACCGACAGGGGGGGGGTGAAAAACTGTTTTTT. This codes for CASSHRQGGGEKLFF.

In this sample, this clonotype turned up many times. This chain joins TRBV12-3 or TRBV12-4 and TRBJ1-3; D gene uncertain. The CDR3 is 15 residues long. V lost 4 bases to trimming and J lost 0 bases, with 10 bases between them. CDR3 in amino acids: CASSSSTVSGNTIYF. In nucleotides, the CDR3 is TGTGCCAGCAGTTCGTCGACGGTCTCTGGAAACACCATATATTTT.

This clonotype was observed a few times. V usage is TRBV5-1 and J usage is TRBJ2-1; TRBD2 matches at 9 bases. Germline lookup yields CDR1 SGHRS and CDR2 YFSETQ. J gave up 7 bases and V 4 bases, and 12 bases lay outside the gene matches. The CDR3 has 16 residues. In DNA form, the CDR3 reads TGCGCCAGCAGCCCCCTTGAGACTAGCGGATCGAATGAGCAGTTCTTC. Translated: CASSPLETSGSNEQFF. Drawing the rest from reference TRBV5-1 and TRBJ2-1, the complete variable domain is KAGVTQTPRYLIKTRGQQVTLSCSPISGHRSVSWYQQTPGQGLQFLFEYFSETQRNKGNFPGRFSGRQFSNSRSEMNVSTLELGDSALYLCASSPLETSGSNEQFFGPGTRLTVL.

This clonotype was recorded many times. V and J are TRBV12-3 or TRBV12-4 and TRBJ1-1, with a possible D match to TRBD1 (5 bases). V was pared by 6 bases and J by 3 bases, with 17 bases between. The CDR3 is 15 residues long. Written as DNA, the CDR3 is TGTGCCAGCAGAGGGAGAGGGGCGGCGTACACTGAAGCTTTCTTT. Residues: CASRGRGAAYTEAFF.

This clonotype was observed at least ten times. The rearrangement links TRBV27 to TRBJ1-5, with a possible D match to TRBD1 (5 bases). Looked up from germline, CDR1 is MNHEY and CDR2 is SMNVEV (reference sequence). V was trimmed by 4 bases and J by 6 bases, leaving 13 bases between them. The CDR3 runs 14 residues. The CDR3 region has the DNA TGTGCCAGCAGTTCAAAGGGGCATTCTCAGCCCCAGCATTTT. Translation: CASSSKGHSQPQHF.

About this clonotype: This may stem from a read error, because a much larger clone lies one nucleotide away. This chain links TRBV6-1 with TRBJ2-2; 8 bases align to TRBD2. J was trimmed by 7 bases and V by 2 bases; bases with no gene match: 6. The CDR3 totals 15 residues. Germline loops: CDR1 MNHNS, CDR2 SASEGT. CDR3 DNA: TGTGCCAGCAGTGAATTCCGGGGGGGAATCGGGGAGCTGTTTTTT. Encoded protein: CASSEFRGGIGELFF.

This clonotype was found a few times. The chain uses TRBV9 and TRBJ2-3, with TRBD2 identical over 11 bases. This CDR3 is built from 18 residues. Germline values: CDR1 SGDLS, CDR2 YYNGEE. Trimming at V came to 0 bases and at J to 0 bases, leaving 6 bases not matched to a gene. CDR3 bases: TGTGCCAGCAGCGTAGCAACTAGCGGGAGACACAGCACAGATACGCAGTATTTT. Amino acid sequence: CASSVATSGRHSTDTQYF.

This clonotype was counted ten times or more. This sequence joins TRBV20-1 and TRBJ2-2; D unclear. Germline lookup yields CDR1 DFQATT and CDR2 SNEGSKA (reference sequence). CDR3 length: 14 residues. The V end lost 6 bases, the J end lost 2 bases, and 13 bases lay between the germline ends. The CDR3: CSAHGYTNTGELFF. In nucleotides, the CDR3 is TGCAGTGCACACGGGTACACAAACACCGGGGAGCTGTTTTTT.

The chain is built from TRBV30 and TRBJ1-4; D ambiguous. The CDR3 is 15 residues long. Trimming took 0 bases from V and 2 from J, leaving 10 bases between them. Looked up from germline, CDR1 is GTSNPN and CDR2 is SVGIG (reference sequence). The CDR3 sequence is CAWSVRGFTNEKLFF. The CDR3 coding sequence is TGTGCCTGGAGTGTCCGGGGTTTTACTAATGAAAAACTGTTTTTT.